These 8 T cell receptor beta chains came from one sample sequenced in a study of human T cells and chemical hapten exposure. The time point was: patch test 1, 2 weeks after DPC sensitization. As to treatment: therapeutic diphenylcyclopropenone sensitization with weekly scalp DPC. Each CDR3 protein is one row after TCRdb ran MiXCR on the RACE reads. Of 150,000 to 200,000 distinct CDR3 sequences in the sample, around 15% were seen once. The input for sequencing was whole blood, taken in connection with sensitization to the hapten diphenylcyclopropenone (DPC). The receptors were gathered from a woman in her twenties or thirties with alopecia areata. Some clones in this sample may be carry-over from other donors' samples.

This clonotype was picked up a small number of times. Here the CDR3 DNA reads TGTGCCAGCAGCCCCCGGACTACTCTCACAGATACGCAGTATTTT. This encodes CASSPRTTLTDTQYF. This sequence joins TRBV9 and TRBJ2-3; D possibly corresponds to TRBD2 (6 bases). Trimming stripped 4 bases from V and 2 bases from J, with 14 bases between. The germline gives CDR1 SGDLS, CDR2 YYNGEE. The CDR3 totals 15 residues.

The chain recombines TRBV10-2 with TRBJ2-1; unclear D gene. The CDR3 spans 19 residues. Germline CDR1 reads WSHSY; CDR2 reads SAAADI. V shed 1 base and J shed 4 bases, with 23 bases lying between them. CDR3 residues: CASSEYGSSNFQPYNEQFF. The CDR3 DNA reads TGCGCCAGCAGTGAGTATGGTAGCTCCAACTTCCAGCCTTACAATGAGCAGTTCTTC.

The CDR3 DNA reads TGTGCCAGCAGGATTAGCGGCGAGCAGTTCTTC. This codes for CASRISGEQFF. This chain joins TRBV2 and TRBJ2-1; D is possibly TRBD2 (6 bases). CDR1 and CDR2 (germline): SNHLY, FYNNEI. The CDR3 has 11 amino acids. Between the trimmed V and J ends, which lost 6 bases and 10 bases, there was a span of 10 bases.

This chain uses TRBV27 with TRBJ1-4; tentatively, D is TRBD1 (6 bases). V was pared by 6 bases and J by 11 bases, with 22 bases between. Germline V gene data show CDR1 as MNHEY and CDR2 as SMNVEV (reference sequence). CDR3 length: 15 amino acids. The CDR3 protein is CASSLRRQAPGKLFF. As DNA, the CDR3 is TGTGCCAGCAGCCTACGACGACAGGCGCCGGGGAAACTGTTTTTT.

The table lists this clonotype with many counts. The CDR3, as DNA: TGTGCCAGCAGCCTAGGCGGGAGGTCCCACGAGCAGTACTTC. This translates into CASSLGGRSHEQYF. This chain links TRBV3-1 with TRBJ2-7; 8 bases line up with TRBD2. Trimming cost V 4 bases and J 5 bases; bases outside gene matches: 7. CDR1 is LGHDT and CDR2 is YNNKEL in the germline V gene (reference sequence). This CDR3 is 14 amino acids long.

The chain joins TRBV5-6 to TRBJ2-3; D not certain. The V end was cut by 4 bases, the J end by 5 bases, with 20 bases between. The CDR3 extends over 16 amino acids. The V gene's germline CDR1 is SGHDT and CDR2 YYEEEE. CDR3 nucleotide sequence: TGTGCCAGCAGCATCACGTTGAAAAACTTTCGAGATACGCAGTATTTT. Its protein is CASSITLKNFRDTQYF.

Here the CDR3 reads CASSSARLYTDTQYF. CDR3 nucleotides: TGTGCCAGCAGTTCGGCCCGACTTTACACAGATACGCAGTATTTT. This rearrangement joins TRBV6-2 or TRBV6-3 to TRBJ2-3; no firm D call. Germline V lookup: CDR1 MNHEY, CDR2 SVGEGT. The CDR3 covers 15 residues. The V end was cut by 4 bases, the J end by 2 bases, with 13 bases between.

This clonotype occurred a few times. CDR3 nucleotides: TGTGCCAGCAGCCCCGGACTAGCGGGAGCCCATTTTGACGAGCAGTACTTC. As protein: CASSPGLAGAHFDEQYF. V gene TRBV7-9 combines with J gene TRBJ2-7, with 13 bases aligning to TRBD2. CDR3 size: 17 residues. Looked up from germline, CDR1 is SEHNR and CDR2 is FQNEAQ (reference sequence). J lost 5 bases, V lost 5 bases, and 12 bases had no gene match.